These T cell receptor beta chains were read from a single sample in a study of blood T cell repertoires in COVID-19. Only in-frame clones appear in the TCRdb table, and some are missing; sequencing was by immunoSEQ multiplex PCR. The repertoire consists of fewer than 150,000 clones, with approximately 85% occurring once and the leading ten covering around 3.2%. Sequencing was carried out using peripheral blood. The receptor set was obtained from a man aged 45-60 years with acute or convalescent COVID-19. Each CDR3 is given with its conserved first and last residue. D genes are given only for firm matches. A row's size may be missing; if present it is once, few, many or a size class.

TRBJ1-2 TRBD1 - TRBV7-9 CASSLPAGGLYGYTF
TRBJ1-1 TRBD1 - TRBV2 CASSEGRDRAEAFF
TRBJ2-5 - - TRBV12-3/TRBV12-4 CASSLEGAQYF
TRBJ2-1 TRBD1 - TRBV7-8 CASRKGGRGLDEQFF
TRBJ2-1 TRBD2 few TRBV14 CASSPRYRDYSRNEQFF
TRBJ1-1 - - TRBV11-2 CASSRGDLNTEAFF
TRBJ1-1 - - TRBV11-3 CASSLDSRGTLAFF
TRBJ1-1 TRBD1 few TRBV3-1/TRBV3-2 CASSQELGQGNTEAFF
TRBJ2-7 TRBD1 - TRBV7-2 CASDPVTGVRHEQYF
TRBJ1-2 - - TRBV12-3/TRBV12-4 CASSFRTGGYTF
TRBJ2-7 TRBD1 - TRBV27 CASSLQTGVREQYF
TRBJ1-1 - once TRBV19 CASSGQAAMNTEAFF
TRBJ1-1 - - TRBV14 CASSQGPSGRDTEAFF
TRBJ2-3 - - TRBV10-2 CASRVPGRDTQYF
TRBJ2-5 TRBD2 - TRBV6-4 CASSDLAGAQETQYF
TRBJ2-2 - - TRBV27 CASSLSYDGSGVTGELFF
TRBJ1-5 - - TRBV12-3/TRBV12-4 CASSLAGHQPQHF
TRBJ2-1 TRBD2 - TRBV12-5 CASGLVLAVAGGPNEQFF
TRBJ1-1 - - TRBV30 CAWSWRRDTEAFF
TRBJ2-7 TRBD2 - TRBV18 CASSPLSGKWDEQYF
TRBJ2-3 - - TRBV5-1 CASSTSAGGWGDTQYF
TRBJ1-5 TRBD1 - TRBV6-5 CASTLDRAQPQHF
TRBJ2-1 TRBD2 - TRBV19 CASKGLAGGLTYNEQFF
TRBJ2-1 TRBD1 - TRBV12-5 CASGLFQGAGNEQFF
TRBJ2-1 - - TRBV10-3 CAISKTGDEQFF
TRBJ1-1 - - TRBV27 CAIGGRMNTEAFF
TRBJ2-7 - - TRBV6-5 CASRSPPSAGEQYF
TRBJ1-5 - - TRBV6-5 CASSPNGSRHQHF
TRBJ2-1 - - TRBV5-1 CASSFSTGSYNEQFF
TRBJ1-1 - - TRBV19 CASSIGWGGGNTEAFF
TRBJ2-2 - - TRBV28 CASSSPGGTGELFF
TRBJ1-4 TRBD1 few TRBV14 CASSKRFIGTGAEKLFF
TRBJ2-7 TRBD2 - TRBV14 CASSRVLASQQYF
TRBJ2-1 TRBD2 - TRBV19 CASRVAGGYNEQFF
TRBJ2-7 TRBD2 - TRBV29-1 CSVVNGLAGGPDEQYF
TRBJ1-6 - - TRBV19 CASRGGSYNSPLHF
TRBJ2-7 TRBD2 - TRBV9 CASSAAPGGGYEQYF
TRBJ2-7 - - TRBV27 CASSFGGYDEQYF
TRBJ1-5 - - TRBV7-9 CASSLFGGGPSDQPQHF
TRBJ1-1 - - TRBV12-3/TRBV12-4 CASSPRGTEAFF
TRBJ1-2 - - TRBV30 CAWSVAVYGYTF
TRBJ1-1 - few TRBV28 CASSNPLGLAFF
TRBJ2-7 TRBD1 once TRBV5-1 CASSYSGQGSEQYF
TRBJ2-3 TRBD2 - TRBV11-2 CASSLGTSGYSTDTQYF
TRBJ1-5 - - TRBV18 CASSPGSSNQPQHF
TRBJ1-1 - - TRBV12-3/TRBV12-4 CASSLRTNTEAFF
TRBJ1-4 - - TRBV5-1 CASSLDGRTNEKLFF
TRBJ2-1 - once TRBV5-1 CASSLDRKPYNEQFF
TRBJ1-1 - - TRBV4-1 CASSLEPRLTTEAFF
TRBJ2-7 TRBD2 - TRBV20-1 CSASTSGTSNEQYF
TRBJ1-6 TRBD1 - TRBV25-1 CASSPGQGSYNSPLHF
TRBJ2-2 TRBD1 - TRBV24-1 CASGQGGTGELFF
TRBJ1-5 - - TRBV9 CASSVGGSNQPQHF
TRBJ1-6 - - TRBV27 CASSFASGYSPLHF
TRBJ2-2 - - TRBV2 CASREEGMITGELFF